Sequencing of this T cell receptor beta chain was carried out in a study of CD8 T cells in Susac syndrome. Sequencing of TCR beta drew on CD8+ and CD4+ T cells from blood. RNA in amounts of roughly 0.5 to 1 ug was reverse transcribed with random hexamers. MiXCR, applied by TCRdb to the immunoSEQ multiplex PCR reads, yields one record per CDR3 protein. The repertoire holds around 300,000 distinct CDR3 sequences, with about 82% as singletons. CDR3 length equals 17 residues. The ends lost 0 bases at V and 4 bases at J; junction bases unmatched: 7. Per the germline V gene, CDR1 is LGHNA and CDR2 is YSLEER.

Sequencing was performed on CD8+ T cells from PBMCs. V and J are TRBV4-3 and TRBJ1-4; 8 nucleotides match TRBD1. The source of this sequence is a human donor with multiple sclerosis. DNA of the CDR3: TGCGCCAGCAGCCAAGATTCAGGGGGCGCGGTTAATGAAAAACTGTTTTTT. Its protein is CASSQDSGGAVNEKLFF.